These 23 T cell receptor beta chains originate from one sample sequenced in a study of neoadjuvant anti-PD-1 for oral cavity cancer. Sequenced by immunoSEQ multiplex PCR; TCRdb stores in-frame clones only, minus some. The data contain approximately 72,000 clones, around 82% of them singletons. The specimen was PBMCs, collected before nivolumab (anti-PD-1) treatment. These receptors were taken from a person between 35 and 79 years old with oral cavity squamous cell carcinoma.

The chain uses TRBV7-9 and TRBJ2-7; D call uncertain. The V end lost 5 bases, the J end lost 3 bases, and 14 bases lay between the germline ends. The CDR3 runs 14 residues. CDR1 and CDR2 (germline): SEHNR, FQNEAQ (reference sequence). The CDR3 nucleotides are TGTGCCAGCAGCCCGAGGAATCGAATCTACGAGCAGTACTTC. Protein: CASSPRNRIYEQYF.

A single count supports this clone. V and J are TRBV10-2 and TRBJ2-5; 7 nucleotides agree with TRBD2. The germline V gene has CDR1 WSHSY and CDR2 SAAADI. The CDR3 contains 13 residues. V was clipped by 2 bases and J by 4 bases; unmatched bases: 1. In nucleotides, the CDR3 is TGCGCCAGCAGTGAGGCTAGCGGAGAGACCCAGTACTTC. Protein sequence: CASSEASGETQYF.

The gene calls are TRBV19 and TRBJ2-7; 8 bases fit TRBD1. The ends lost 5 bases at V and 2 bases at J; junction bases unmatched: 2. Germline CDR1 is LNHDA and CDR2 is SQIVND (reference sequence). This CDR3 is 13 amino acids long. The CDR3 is CASSPGQAYEQYF. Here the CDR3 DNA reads TGTGCCAGTAGTCCGGGACAGGCCTACGAGCAGTACTTC. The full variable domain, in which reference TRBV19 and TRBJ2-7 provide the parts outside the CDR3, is DGGITQSPKYLFRKEGQNVTLSCEQNLNHDAMYWYRQDPGQGLRLIYYSQIVNDFQKGDIAEGYSVSREKKESFPLTVTSAQKNPTAFYLCASSPGQAYEQYFGPGTRLTVT.

The CDR3 coding sequence is TGTGCCACCAGCAGAGAAAGGACAGCATTTCAAGAGACCCAGTACTTC. This translates into CATSRERTAFQETQYF. This chain links TRBV15 with TRBJ2-5; weak D call: TRBD1 (6 bases). Trimming removed 0 bases at V and 2 bases at J, with 13 bases between. Germline assignment: CDR1 LNHNV and CDR2 YYDKDF (reference sequence). This CDR3 contains 16 residues.

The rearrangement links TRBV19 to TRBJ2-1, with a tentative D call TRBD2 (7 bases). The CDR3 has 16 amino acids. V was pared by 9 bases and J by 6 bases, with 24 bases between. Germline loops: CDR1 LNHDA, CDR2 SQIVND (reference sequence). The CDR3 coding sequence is TGTGCCAGCAGACCCGGCGAGGGGGGGCATACCAATGAGCAGTTCTTC. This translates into CASRPGEGGHTNEQFF.

This chain's CDR3 is CASSSGQGVTDTQYF. DNA of the CDR3: TGCGCCAGCAGCTCGGGACAGGGAGTTACAGATACGCAGTATTTT. The rearrangement uses TRBV5-1 and TRBJ2-3, with 9 bases identical to TRBD1. Germline V CDR1 and CDR2: SGHRS, YFSETQ. V lost 3 bases to trimming and J lost 3 bases; unmatched junction nucleotides: 5. The CDR3 is 15 residues long.

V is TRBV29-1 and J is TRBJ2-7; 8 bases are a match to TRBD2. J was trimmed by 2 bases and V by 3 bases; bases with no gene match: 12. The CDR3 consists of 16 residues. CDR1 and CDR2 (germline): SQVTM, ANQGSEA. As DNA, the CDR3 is TGCAGCGTTGAGGTTCTCGGGGGGGCAGAAGCCTACGAGCAGTACTTC. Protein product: CSVEVLGGAEAYEQYF.

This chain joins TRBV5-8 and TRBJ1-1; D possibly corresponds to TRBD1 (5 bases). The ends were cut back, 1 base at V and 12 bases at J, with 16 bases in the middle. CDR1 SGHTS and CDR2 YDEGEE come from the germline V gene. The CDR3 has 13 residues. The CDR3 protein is CASSLRQGLGSFF. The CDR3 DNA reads TGTGCCAGCAGCTTGAGGCAGGGTCTGGGATCTTTCTTT.

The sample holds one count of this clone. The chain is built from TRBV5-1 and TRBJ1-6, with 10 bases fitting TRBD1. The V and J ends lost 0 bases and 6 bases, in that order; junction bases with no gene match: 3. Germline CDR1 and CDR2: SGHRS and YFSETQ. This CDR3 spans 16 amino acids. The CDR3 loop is CASSLVGTGVNSPLHF. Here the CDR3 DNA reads TGCGCCAGCAGCTTGGTCGGGACAGGGGTTAATTCACCCCTCCACTTT.

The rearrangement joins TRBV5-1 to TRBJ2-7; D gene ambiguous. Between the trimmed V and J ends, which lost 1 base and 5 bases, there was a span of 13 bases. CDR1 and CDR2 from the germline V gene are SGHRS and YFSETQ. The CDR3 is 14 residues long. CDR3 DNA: TGCGCCAGCAGCTTGTCCCCGGGCGGTCACGAGCAGTACTTC. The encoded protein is CASSLSPGGHEQYF.

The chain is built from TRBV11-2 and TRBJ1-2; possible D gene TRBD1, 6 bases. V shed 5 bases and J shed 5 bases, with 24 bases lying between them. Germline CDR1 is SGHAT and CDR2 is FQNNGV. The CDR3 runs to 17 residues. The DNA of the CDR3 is TGTGCCAGCAGCAGAACGACAACAGGGCTACAACTTTATGGCTACACCTTC. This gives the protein CASSRTTTGLQLYGYTF.

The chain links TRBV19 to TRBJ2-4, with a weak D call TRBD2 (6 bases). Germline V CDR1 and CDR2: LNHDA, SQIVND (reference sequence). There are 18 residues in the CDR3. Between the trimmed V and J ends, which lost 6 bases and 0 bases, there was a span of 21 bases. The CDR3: CASSPGWRTTLAKNIQYF. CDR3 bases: TGTGCCAGTAGCCCGGGATGGCGGACTACCTTAGCCAAAAACATTCAGTACTTC.

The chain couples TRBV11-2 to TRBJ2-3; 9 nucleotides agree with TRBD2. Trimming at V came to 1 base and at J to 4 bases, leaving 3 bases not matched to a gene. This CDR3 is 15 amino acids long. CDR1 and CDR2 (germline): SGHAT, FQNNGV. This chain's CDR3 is CASSLVAGAADTQYF. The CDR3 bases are TGTGCCAGCAGCTTAGTAGCGGGAGCCGCAGATACGCAGTATTTT.

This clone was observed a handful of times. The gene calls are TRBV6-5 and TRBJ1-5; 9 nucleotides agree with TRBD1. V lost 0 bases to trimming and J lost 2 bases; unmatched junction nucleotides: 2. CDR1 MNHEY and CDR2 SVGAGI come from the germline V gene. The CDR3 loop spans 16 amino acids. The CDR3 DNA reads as TGTGCCAGCAGTTACTCGGGACAGGGCGGCAATCAGCCCCAGCATTTT. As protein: CASSYSGQGGNQPQHF.

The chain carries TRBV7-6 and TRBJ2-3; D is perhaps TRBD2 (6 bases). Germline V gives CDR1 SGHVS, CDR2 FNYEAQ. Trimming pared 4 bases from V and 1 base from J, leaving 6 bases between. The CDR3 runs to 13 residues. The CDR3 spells CASSSGGTDTQYF. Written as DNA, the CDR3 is TGTGCCAGCAGCTCGGGAGGCACAGATACGCAGTATTTT. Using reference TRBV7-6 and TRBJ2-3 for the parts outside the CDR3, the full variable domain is GAGVSQSPRYKVTKRGQDVALRCDPISGHVSLYWYRQALGQGPEFLTYFNYEAQQDKSGLPNDRFSAERPEGSISTLTIQRTEQRDSAMYRCASSSGGTDTQYFGPGTRLTVL.

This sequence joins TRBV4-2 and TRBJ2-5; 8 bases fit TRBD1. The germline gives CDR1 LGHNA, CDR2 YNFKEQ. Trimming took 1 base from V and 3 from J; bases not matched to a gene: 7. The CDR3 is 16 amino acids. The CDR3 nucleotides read TGTGCCAGCAGCCAAGGCCCCGGACAGGGAGAAGAGACCCAGTACTTC. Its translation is CASSQGPGQGEETQYF.

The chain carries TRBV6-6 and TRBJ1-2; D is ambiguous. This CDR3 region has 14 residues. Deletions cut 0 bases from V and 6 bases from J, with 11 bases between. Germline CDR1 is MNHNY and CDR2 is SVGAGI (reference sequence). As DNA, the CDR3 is TGTGCCAGCAGTTACTCGTCCTGGGCTGATGGCTACACCTTC. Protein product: CASSYSSWADGYTF.

The CDR3 coding sequence is TGTGCCAGCAGAGGTCAGGCGGGGTACAATGAGCAGTTCTTC. Protein sequence: CASRGQAGYNEQFF. The chain joins TRBV6-5 to TRBJ2-1, with D possibly TRBD2 on 6 matching bases. The CDR3 consists of 14 residues. V shed 6 bases and J shed 4 bases, with 13 bases lying between them. Germline CDR1 reads MNHEY; CDR2 reads SVGAGI.

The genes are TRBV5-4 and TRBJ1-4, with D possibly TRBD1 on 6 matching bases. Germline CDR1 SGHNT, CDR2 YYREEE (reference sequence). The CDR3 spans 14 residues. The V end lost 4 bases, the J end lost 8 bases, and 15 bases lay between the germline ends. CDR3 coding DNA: TGTGCCAGCAGCCCCGGGCAGGGGAGAGAAAAACTGTTTTTT. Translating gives CASSPGQGREKLFF. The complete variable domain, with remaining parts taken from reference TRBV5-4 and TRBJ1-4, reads ETGVTQSPTHLIKTRGQQVTLRCSSQSGHNTVSWYQQALGQGPQFIFQYYREEENGRGNFPPRFSGLQFPNYSSELNVNALELDDSALYLCASSPGQGREKLFFGSGTQLSVL.

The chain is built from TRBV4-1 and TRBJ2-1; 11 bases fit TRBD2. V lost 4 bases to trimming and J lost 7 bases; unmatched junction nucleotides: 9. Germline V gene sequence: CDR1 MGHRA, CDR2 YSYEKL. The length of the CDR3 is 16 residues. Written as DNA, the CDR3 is TGCGCCAGCAGCCCCATAGCGGGAGGGTCCGGGAATGAGCAGTTCTTC. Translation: CASSPIAGGSGNEQFF.

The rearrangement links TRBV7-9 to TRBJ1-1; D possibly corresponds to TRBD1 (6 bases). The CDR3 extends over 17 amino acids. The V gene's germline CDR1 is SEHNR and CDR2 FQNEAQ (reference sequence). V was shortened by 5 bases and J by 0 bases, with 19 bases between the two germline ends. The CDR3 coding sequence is TGTGCCAGCAGCCCCGCAGGGGCGCGCGGTATGAACACTGAAGCTTTCTTT. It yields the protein CASSPAGARGMNTEAFF.

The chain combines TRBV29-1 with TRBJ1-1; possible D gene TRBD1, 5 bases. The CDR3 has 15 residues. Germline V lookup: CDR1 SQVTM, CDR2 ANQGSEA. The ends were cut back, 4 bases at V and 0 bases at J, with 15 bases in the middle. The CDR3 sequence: CSVGVQGGMNTEAFF. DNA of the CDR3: TGCAGCGTTGGGGTTCAGGGAGGTATGAACACTGAAGCTTTCTTT.

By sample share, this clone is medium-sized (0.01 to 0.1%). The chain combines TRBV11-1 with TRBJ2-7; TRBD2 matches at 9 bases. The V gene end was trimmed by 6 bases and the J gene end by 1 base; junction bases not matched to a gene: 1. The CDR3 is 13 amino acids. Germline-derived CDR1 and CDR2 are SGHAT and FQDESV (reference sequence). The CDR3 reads CASSLAGSYEQYF. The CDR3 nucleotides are TGTGCCAGCAGTCTAGCGGGATCCTACGAGCAGTACTTC.